A selection of T cell receptor beta chains follows, all from one sample in a study of graft-versus-host responses after intestinal transplantation. Their recognized antigens are unknown. Measured with immunoSEQ multiplex PCR; TCRdb has only the in-frame clones, and not every one. The sample has 80,000 to 100,000 clones; 75% to 95% are singletons. The sequencing here drew on unstimulated CD4+ T cells sorted from spleen or lymph node cells, taken before transplant. These receptors all come from a human donor who was the organ donor for an intestinal transplant. Both conserved end residues are part of each CDR3. A D gene is named only where the DNA matches it firmly. Not all rows give a size; the values are once, few, many and, for expanded clones, a class.

clone_size j_call d_call v_call cdr3_nt cdr3_aa
NA TRBJ2-7 NA TRBV20-1 TGCAGTGCAAGGACTGGCTACGAGCAGTACTTC CSARTGYEQYF
NA TRBJ1-2 NA TRBV18 TGTGCCAGCTCACCACCGAAGCATGGCTACACCTTC CASSPPKHGYTF
NA TRBJ2-1 TRBD2 TRBV7-2 TGTGCCAGCAGGGCGGCGGGGGTTAACAATGAGCAGTTCTTC CASRAAGVNNEQFF
few TRBJ2-7 TRBD2 TRBV10-3 TGTGCCAGCCTAATGGGACTAGCGGGGGAGCAGTACTTC CASLMGLAGEQYF
NA TRBJ2-3 TRBD1 TRBV6-5 TGTGCCAGCAGTTTGACAGGGGGCGCCCTCACAGATACGCAGTATTTT CASSLTGGALTDTQYF
NA TRBJ2-2 NA TRBV4-3 TGCGCCAGCAGCCAAACGCCAGGGGTCACCACCGGGGAGCTGTTTTTT CASSQTPGVTTGELFF
NA TRBJ2-5 NA TRBV7-3 TGTGCCAGCAGCTCAGGACAGCAAGAGACCCAGTACTTC CASSSGQQETQYF
NA TRBJ2-3 NA TRBV7-3 TGTGCCAGCAGCCCCCGACTAGAGAGGGATCGTGCAGATACGCAGTATTTT CASSPRLERDRADTQYF
NA TRBJ1-1 NA TRBV15 TGTGCCACCAGCAGAGAGGGGATGACAGGTTGGAACACTGAAGCTTTCTTT CATSREGMTGWNTEAFF
NA TRBJ1-2 NA TRBV30 TGTGCCTGGACCATCGGGAGTGGCTACACCTTC CAWTIGSGYTF
NA TRBJ2-3 TRBD1 TRBV19 TGTGCCATTTCGGACAGGGAAGGGGATACGCAGTATTTT CAISDREGDTQYF
NA TRBJ2-3 TRBD2 TRBV6-1 TGTGCCATAGCGGGGGGCACAGATACGCAGTATTTT CAIAGGTDTQYF
once TRBJ2-1 NA TRBV18 TGTGCCAGCTCACCACAGATTCTCCCCGGTGAGCAGTTCTTC CASSPQILPGEQFF
NA TRBJ1-6 TRBD1 TRBV27 TGTGCCAGCAGTTTGTTTGGGACAGAAAATTCACCCCTCCACTTT CASSLFGTENSPLHF
NA TRBJ2-1 TRBD2 TRBV4-3 TGCGCCAGCAGCCCAACTAGCGGGGGGGCCTATGAGCAGTTCTTC CASSPTSGGAYEQFF
NA TRBJ2-7 TRBD1 TRBV6-6 TGTGCCAGCAGCTATATACAGGGGGCGTTCCACGAGCAGTACTTC CASSYIQGAFHEQYF
NA TRBJ2-1 NA TRBV6-5 TGTGCCAGCAGCCCCGAGGGGGGGGCCTACAATGAGCAGTTCTTC CASSPEGGAYNEQFF
once TRBJ1-2 NA TRBV12-5 TGTGCTAGTGGTTATGGGCATGGCTACACCTTC CASGYGHGYTF
once TRBJ2-1 TRBD2 TRBV4-2 TGTGCCAGCAGCCAAGAGGCTAGCGGGCCGGCCTACAATGAGCAGTTCTTC CASSQEASGPAYNEQFF
NA TRBJ1-5 NA TRBV28 TGTGCCAGCAGCCACAATCAGTGGAGCAATCAGCCCCAGCATTTT CASSHNQWSNQPQHF
NA TRBJ2-7 NA TRBV2 TGTGCCAGCAGTGACAGGGGCTTCGCCTACGAGCAGTACTTC CASSDRGFAYEQYF
once TRBJ1-2 NA TRBV19 TGTGCCAGTAGTTTTCGGCAGCAGGGGGGCTACACCTTC CASSFRQQGGYTF
NA TRBJ2-3 NA TRBV7-6 TGTGCCAGCAGCTGGACGACGGGACAAACTAGCACAGATACGCAGTATTTT CASSWTTGQTSTDTQYF
NA TRBJ1-4 NA TRBV4-1 TGCGCCAGCAGCCAAGAGATCAGGAGGAGTAATGAAAAACTGTTTTTT CASSQEIRRSNEKLFF
NA TRBJ2-3 NA TRBV9 TGTGCCAGCAGCGATACAGGGTCAGATACGCAGTATTTT CASSDTGSDTQYF
NA TRBJ1-5 TRBD1 TRBV27 TGTGCCAGCAGTTTACTCGCGACAGGGCGGGATCAGCCCCAGCATTTT CASSLLATGRDQPQHF
NA TRBJ2-7 TRBD1 TRBV7-3 TGTGCCAGCAGCTTATCAGGGGGCTACGAGCAGTACTTC CASSLSGGYEQYF
NA TRBJ1-2 NA TRBV7-9 TGTGCCAGCAGCTTAGCGCGGGGCTACACCTTC CASSLARGYTF
NA TRBJ2-2 NA TRBV9 TGTGCCAGCAGCGCCTACCGGGTCTCGAACACCGGGGAGCTGTTTTTT CASSAYRVSNTGELFF
NA TRBJ1-2 NA TRBV19 TGTGCCAGTACTGAACAGGGTTCAAACTATGGCTACACCTTC CASTEQGSNYGYTF
NA TRBJ1-1 NA TRBV5-6 TGTGCCAGCAGCTCTGCATTACAGGATACGAACACTGAAGCTTTCTTT CASSSALQDTNTEAFF
NA TRBJ2-7 TRBD2 TRBV9 TGTGCCAGCAGCGTAGGCCCGAGAAGCGGGGGGGCCTACGAGCAGTACTTC CASSVGPRSGGAYEQYF